This T cell receptor beta chain was identified during a study of blood T cell repertoires in COVID-19. On the study more broadly: Collection of acute and convalescent COVID-19 samples took place in the United States, Italy and Spain. T cells, B-cell-depleted T cells, or PBMCs supplied cDNA or gDNA.

Study processing details: Reference gene primer amplification yielded estimated nucleated cell counts. Sequencing used immunoSEQ multiplex PCR; TCRdb keeps in-frame clones, though not all of them. That table gives V, J and clone size, and the DNA gave D and trimming. The sample consists of 95,000 to 120,000 clones, about 85% of them appearing once. This CDR3 is 14 amino acids long. Germline assignment: CDR1 MNHEY and CDR2 SVGAGI. V lost 8 bases to trimming and J lost 7 bases, with 17 bases between them. The sequence derives from a human donor in a cohort sampled during active COVID-19. The chain is built from TRBV6-5 and TRBJ1-4; maybe TRBD1 (5 bases). Material for sequencing was peripheral blood. DNA for the CDR3: TGTGCCAGCTCGGCGGGGGTTGTAGGTGAAAAACTGTTTTTT. Translated: CASSAGVVGEKLFF.